This record looks at one TCR beta chain sequence and its context. This clonotype appeared a few times. Its antigen remains unidentified. Base qualities are not recorded, but no much larger clone differs from it by a single base. The roughly 39 donors, aged roughly 6 to 95 years, were systemically healthy Caucasian individuals from Russia. Each donor gave about 9.8 milliliters of peripheral blood, drawn into EDTA-treated Vacutainer tubes. Ficoll-Paque density-gradient centrifugation was used to isolate PBMCs, with at least 6.5 million obtained per sample. Total RNA was extracted from PBMCs with Trizol reagent, with at least 5.5 micrograms obtained per sample. For every donor, flow cytometry on a PBMC aliquot measured the percentage of naive CD45RAhigh/CD27high T cells. Library preparation employed 5' RACE. Sequencing used an Illumina HiSeq 2500. A second PCR of about 6 to 11 cycles was run with a J-beta primer mix and a sample-barcoded 5' primer. A unique molecular identifier was introduced onto each TCR beta cDNA molecule by a template-switch 5' adaptor carrying 12 random nucleotides. At least 2.5 million CDR3-containing paired-end reads were obtained from each sample. First-strand cDNA synthesis was performed from all RNA using the Mint cDNA synthesis kit, with priming by a TRBC-specific oligonucleotide. Following uracil-DNA glycosylase treatment, a first 18-cycle PCR with universal primers M1SS and BC2_uni_R was performed on all cDNA. On the study's bioinformatics: For normalization, 1 million high-quality reads, each with a distinct molecular identifier, were randomly selected from each sample. Reads with shared molecular identifiers were discarded instead of being binned into consensus sequences. MiTCR, with a Q25 quality threshold and the strictest error-elimination algorithm, was used for CDR3 identification, clonotype clustering and error correction. A nonparametric unseen species model using Euler transformation provided a lower-bound estimate of total TCR beta diversity. TCRdb reran the public reads through fastp at Q25 and MiXCR, keeping productive beta chains. Each CDR3 protein appears once, grouped with its most common genes and DNA. V and J calls and clone size were set by TCRdb, not the authors. A total of about 900,000 distinct CDR3 sequences appear in this sample, around 46% of them only once. The ten top clones hold about an eighth of the sample.

This entry belongs to a study of blood T cells in healthy people across ages (dated by TCRdb to between 2014 and 2017). About the full investigation: In model experiments, template switching captured about one uniquely barcoded TCR beta cDNA molecule for every two T cells. To avoid experimental bias, donors of different ages were distributed randomly across sequencing lanes. Donors were grouped into four age groups: young (average approximately 16 years), middle-aged (roughly 38), aged (around 56) and long-lived (approximately 82). The study measured age-related changes in TCR beta repertoire diversity using deep sequencing normalized with unique cDNA molecular identifiers. Using the same blood draw, the study looked at two additional independent replicas of 1 million unique cDNA reads for two donors, one aged 18 to 30 and the other aged 80 or older.

General findings and caveats noted by the study authors: Because profiling used bulk unsorted PBMCs, naive and antigen-experienced compartments could not be compared conclusively. Estimates of total diversity based on one million sequenced T cells were considered lower bounds and underestimates. Observed TCR beta diversity per million T cells fell roughly linearly with age, and a significant reduction was already apparent by age around 40. The CMV infection status of donors was not known, potentially confounding age-related changes in expanded clonotypes. There was a strong correlation between observed TCR beta diversity and the percentage of naive T cells measured by flow cytometry. The long-lived group showed more naive CD4+ T cells, fewer expanded clones and increased TCR diversity than the aged group, suggesting age selection.

CDR1 and CDR2 are drawn from the germline V gene: LGHNA, YSLEER. CDR3 length: 15 amino acids, cysteine to phenylalanine. The sequence is cut down to CDR3 DNA, 45 bases in frame from base 1. V loses 0 bases at its end and J loses 6 bases; junction bases beyond the gene matches: 7. The sequencing input was blood. The chain couples TRBV4-3 to TRBJ2-7, with 8 bases aligning to TRBD2. This receptor was obtained from a man aged 25-40 years in good health. This receptor has the CDR3 CASSQESGGASEQYF. Read as DNA, the sequence is TGCGCCAGCAGCCAAGAATCGGGGGGGGCCTCCGAGCAGTACTTC.